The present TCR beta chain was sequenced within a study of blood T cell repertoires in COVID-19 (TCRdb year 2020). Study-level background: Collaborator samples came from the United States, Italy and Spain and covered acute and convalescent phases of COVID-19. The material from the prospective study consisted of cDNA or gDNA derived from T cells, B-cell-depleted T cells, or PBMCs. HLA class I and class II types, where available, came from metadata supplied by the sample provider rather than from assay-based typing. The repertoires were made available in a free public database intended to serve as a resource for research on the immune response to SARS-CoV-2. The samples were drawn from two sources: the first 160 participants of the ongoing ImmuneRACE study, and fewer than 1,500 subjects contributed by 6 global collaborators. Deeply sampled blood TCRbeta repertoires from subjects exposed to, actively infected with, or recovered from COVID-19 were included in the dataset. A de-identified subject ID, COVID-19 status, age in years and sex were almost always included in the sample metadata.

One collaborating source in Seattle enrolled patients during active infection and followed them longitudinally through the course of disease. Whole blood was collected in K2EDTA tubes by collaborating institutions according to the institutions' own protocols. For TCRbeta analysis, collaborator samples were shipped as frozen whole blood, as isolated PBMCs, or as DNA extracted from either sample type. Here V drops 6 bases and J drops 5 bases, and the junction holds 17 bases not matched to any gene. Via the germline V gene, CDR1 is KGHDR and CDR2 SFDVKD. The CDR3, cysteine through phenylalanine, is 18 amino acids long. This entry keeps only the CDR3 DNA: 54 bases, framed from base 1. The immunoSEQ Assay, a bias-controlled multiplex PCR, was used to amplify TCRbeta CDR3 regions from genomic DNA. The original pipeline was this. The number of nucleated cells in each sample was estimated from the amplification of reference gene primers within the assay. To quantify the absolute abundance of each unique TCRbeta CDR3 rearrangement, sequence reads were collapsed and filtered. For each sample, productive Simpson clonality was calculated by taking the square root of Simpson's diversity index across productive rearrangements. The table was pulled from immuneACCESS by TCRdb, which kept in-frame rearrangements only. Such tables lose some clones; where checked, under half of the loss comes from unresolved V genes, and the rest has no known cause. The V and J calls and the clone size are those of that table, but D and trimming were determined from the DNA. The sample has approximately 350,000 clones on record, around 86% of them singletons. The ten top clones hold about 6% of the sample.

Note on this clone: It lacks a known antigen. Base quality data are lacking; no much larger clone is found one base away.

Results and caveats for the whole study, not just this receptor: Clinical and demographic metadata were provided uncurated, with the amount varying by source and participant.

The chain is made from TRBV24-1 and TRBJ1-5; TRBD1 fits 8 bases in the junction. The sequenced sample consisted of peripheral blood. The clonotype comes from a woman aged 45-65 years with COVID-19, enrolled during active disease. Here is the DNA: TGTGCCACCAGTTGGTTAACAGGGGGGGGTACCCAGCATCAGCCCCAGCATTTT. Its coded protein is CATSWLTGGGTQHQPQHF.